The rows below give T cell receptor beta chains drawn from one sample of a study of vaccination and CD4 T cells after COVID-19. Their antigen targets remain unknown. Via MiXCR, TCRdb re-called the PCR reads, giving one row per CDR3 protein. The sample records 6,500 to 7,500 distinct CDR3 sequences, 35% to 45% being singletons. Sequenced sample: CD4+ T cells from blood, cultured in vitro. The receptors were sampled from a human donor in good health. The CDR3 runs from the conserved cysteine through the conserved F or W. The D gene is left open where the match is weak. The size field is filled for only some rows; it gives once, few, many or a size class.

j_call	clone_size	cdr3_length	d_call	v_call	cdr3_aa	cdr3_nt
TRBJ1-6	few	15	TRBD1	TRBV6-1	CASRVQGAPQPPLHF	TGTGCCAGCAGGGTCCAGGGGGCGCCTCAACCACCCCTCCACTTT
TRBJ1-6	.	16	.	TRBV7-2	CASSPGPSSYNSPLHF	TGTGCCAGCAGCCCCGGACCGAGCTCCTATAATTCACCCCTCCACTTT
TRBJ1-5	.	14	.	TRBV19	CASSIVGSNQPQHF	TGTGCCAGTAGTATAGTGGGATCGAATCAGCCCCAGCATTTT
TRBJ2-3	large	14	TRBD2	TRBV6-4	CATRTGGNTDTQYF	TGTGCCACCCGTACGGGGGGGAACACAGATACGCAGTATTTT
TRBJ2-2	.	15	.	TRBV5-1	CASSADHSNTGELFF	TGCGCCAGCAGCGCTGACCACTCGAACACCGGGGAGCTGTTTTTT
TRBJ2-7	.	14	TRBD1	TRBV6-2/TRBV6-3	CASRWTGGPYEQYF	TGTGCCAGCAGATGGACAGGGGGCCCCTACGAGCAGTACTTC
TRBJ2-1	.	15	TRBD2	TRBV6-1	CASILVAGIYNEQFF	TGTGCCAGCATTCTGGTAGCGGGAATCTACAATGAGCAGTTCTTC
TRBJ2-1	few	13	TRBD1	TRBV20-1	CSASGGGDNEQFF	TGCAGTGCTTCAGGGGGTGGGGACAATGAGCAGTTCTTC
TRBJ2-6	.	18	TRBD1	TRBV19	CASDRGFRGLSGANVLTF	TGTGCCAGTGACAGGGGCTTTAGGGGGTTATCTGGGGCCAACGTCCTGACTTTC
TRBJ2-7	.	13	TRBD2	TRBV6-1	CASTVAGTYEQYF	TGTGCCAGCACCGTAGCGGGAACCTACGAGCAGTACTTC
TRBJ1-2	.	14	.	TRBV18	CASSPRADNYGYTF	TGTGCCAGCTCACCCAGGGCCGACAACTATGGCTACACCTTC
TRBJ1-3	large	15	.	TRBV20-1	CSASPQVNSGNTIYF	TGCAGTGCTTCCCCCCAGGTGAACTCTGGAAACACCATATATTTT
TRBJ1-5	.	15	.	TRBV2	CASSEFGLPDQPQHF	TGTGCCAGCAGTGAATTTGGGCTTCCGGATCAGCCCCAGCATTTT
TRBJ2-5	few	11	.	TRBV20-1	CSATLKETQYF	TGCAGTGCCACCCTAAAAGAGACCCAGTACTTC
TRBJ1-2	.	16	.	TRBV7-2	CASSSTGGRTRLGYTF	TGTGCCAGCAGCTCAACGGGGGGTCGGACTAGGCTTGGCTACACCTTC
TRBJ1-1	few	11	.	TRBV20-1	CSATRSGAGIF	TGCAGTGCAACCCGGAGTGGTGCTGGCATCTTT
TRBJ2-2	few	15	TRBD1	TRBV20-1	CSASLTGGRTGELFF	TGCAGTGCTAGTCTGACAGGGGGCCGTACCGGGGAGCTGTTTTTT
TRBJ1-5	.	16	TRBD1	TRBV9	CASSPRGQQGDQPQHF	TGTGCCAGCAGCCCCCGGGGACAGCAGGGGGACCAGCCCCAGCATTTT
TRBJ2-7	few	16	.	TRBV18	CASSPPSGGMVYEQYF	TGTGCCAGCTCACCACCGTCTGGGGGAATGGTCTACGAGCAGTACTTC
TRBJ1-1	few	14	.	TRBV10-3	CAISADSSGFEAFF	TGTGCCATCAGTGCGGACAGCTCGGGGTTTGAAGCTTTCTTT
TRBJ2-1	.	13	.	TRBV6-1	CASSVGLIAEQFF	TGTGCCAGCAGTGTAGGGCTTATCGCTGAGCAGTTCTTC
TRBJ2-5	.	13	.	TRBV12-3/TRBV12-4	CATQGGPRETQYF	TGTGCCACCCAAGGGGGACCTCGGGAGACCCAGTACTTC
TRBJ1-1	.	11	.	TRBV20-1	CSARTYTEAFF	TGCAGTGCTAGAACGTATACTGAAGCTTTCTTT
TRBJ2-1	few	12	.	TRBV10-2	CASSASGNEQFF	TGCGCCAGCAGTGCTTCGGGCAATGAGCAGTTCTTC
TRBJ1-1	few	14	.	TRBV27	CASSFSPMNTEAFF	TGTGCCAGCAGTTTCTCGCCAATGAACACTGAAGCTTTCTTT
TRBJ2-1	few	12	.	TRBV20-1	CSARDRRDEQFF	TGCAGTGCCCGGGACCGTCGGGATGAGCAGTTCTTC
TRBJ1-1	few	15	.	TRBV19	CASSSSGTQNTEAFF	TGTGCCAGTAGCTCGTCCGGGACACAGAACACTGAAGCTTTCTTT
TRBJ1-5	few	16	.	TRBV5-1	CASSLGIGGGYQPQHF	TGCGCCAGCAGCTTGGGGATTGGGGGAGGGTATCAGCCCCAGCATTTT